The entry that follows covers one T cell receptor beta chain sequence. Antigen unknown. The method was immunoSEQ multiplex PCR; TCRdb's version includes in-frame clones alone and lacks a portion of them. The sample contains under 45,000 clones, around 72% of which appear only once. This sample is part of a study of memory CD4+ T cells and cytomegalovirus serostatus. Study as a whole: Healthy Belgian adult donors included under ten CMV-positive and about two dozen CMV-negative people.

Study-wide findings and caveats: The CMV-associated TCR signature appears largely within the CD4+ memory repertoire.

Single viable CD3+CD4+CD8-CD45RO+ cells were sorted as the memory CD4+ T cells. After thawing, CD4+ T cells were positively selected. The germline V gene has CDR1 SGHDN and CDR2 FVKESK. This CDR3 has 15 amino acids. The V end was cut by 1 base, the J end by 4 bases, with 10 bases between. The specimen was memory CD4+ T cells from blood. V is TRBV14 and J is TRBJ2-2; no clear D. The sequence came from an adult in good health and CMV-seronegative. Written as DNA, the CDR3 is TGTGCCAGCAGCCAAGCGAGGAGATTCACCGGGGAGCTGTTTTTT. Translating it yields CASSQARRFTGELFF.